The rows below give T cell receptor beta chains drawn from one sample of a study of T cell responses to AZD1222 COVID-19 vaccine. Sequencing was performed with immunoSEQ multiplex PCR; in TCRdb, only in-frame clones are kept and a portion is missing. The sample lists 130,000 or so clones, 89% seen once, with roughly a tenth in the top ten. The input for sequencing was peripheral blood, taken 28 days after the second AZD1222 dose. The source of these receptors is an adult who received the AZD1222 COVID-19 vaccine. The CDR3 runs from the conserved cysteine through the conserved F or W. Each record gives: D gene, clone size, J gene, V gene, CDR3 protein, CDR3 DNA. D genes are given only for firm matches. The size entry is marked missing in some rows and otherwise reads once, few, many or a size class.

>.|.|TRBJ1-5|TRBV10-2
CASRRTEAGQPQHF
TGCGCCAGCCGCAGGACGGAGGCGGGTCAGCCCCAGCATTTT
>.|.|TRBJ2-2|TRBV4-3
CASSQDVRAANTGELFF
TGCGCCAGCAGCCAAGATGTCAGGGCAGCGAACACCGGGGAGCTGTTTTTT
>TRBD1|.|TRBJ2-1|TRBV7-3
CASSLLGQGYNEQFF
TGTGCCAGCAGCTTACTCGGACAGGGGTACAATGAGCAGTTCTTC
>.|.|TRBJ1-2|TRBV4-2
CASSREGPYGYTF
TGTGCCAGCAGCCGAGAAGGGCCTTATGGCTACACCTTC
>.|.|TRBJ1-2|TRBV21-1
CASSKAGTGSNYGYTF
TGTGCCAGCAGCAAAGCGGGGACAGGGTCTAACTATGGCTACACCTTC
>.|.|TRBJ1-1|TRBV2
CASSDPAGNTEAFF
TGTGCCAGCAGTGACCCTGCGGGGAACACTGAAGCTTTCTTT
>.|few|TRBJ1-3|TRBV4-2
CASSQYTGPGNTIYF
TGTGCCAGCAGCCAATATACAGGGCCAGGAAACACCATATATTTT
>.|.|TRBJ1-2|TRBV6-5
CASSLATGHYGYTF
TGTGCCAGCAGCTTAGCGACAGGCCACTATGGCTACACCTTC
>TRBD1|.|TRBJ1-4|TRBV27
CASSPTDRQKLFF
TGTGCCAGCAGTCCCACGGACAGGCAAAAACTGTTTTTT
>.|.|TRBJ1-4|TRBV7-9
CASSPSHLGEKLFF
TGTGCCAGCAGCCCCAGCCACCTGGGAGAAAAACTGTTTTTT
>.|.|TRBJ2-7|TRBV6-5
CASSKDSGASYEQYF
TGTGCCAGCAGTAAGGACTCTGGGGCCTCCTACGAGCAGTACTTC
>TRBD1|.|TRBJ1-6|TRBV5-6
CASSRDSSPLHF
TGTGCCAGCAGCCGGGACAGTTCACCCCTCCACTTT
>.|.|TRBJ1-6|TRBV6-5
CASSYSDWTVGSPLHF
TGTGCCAGCAGTTACTCGGACTGGACAGTGGGTTCACCCCTCCACTTT
>.|.|TRBJ2-3|TRBV3-1/TRBV3-2
CASSQDFSDLPSTDTQYF
TGTGCCAGCAGCCAAGATTTTTCGGACCTCCCAAGCACAGATACGCAGTATTTT
>.|.|TRBJ2-5|TRBV7-7
CASSLGTLSGGETQYF
TGTGCCAGCAGCTTAGGTACCCTATCCGGAGGCGAGACCCAGTACTTC
>.|.|TRBJ1-5|TRBV4-1
CASSQGNRAGQPQHF
TGCGCCAGCAGCCAAGGAAACAGGGCCGGTCAGCCCCAGCATTTT
>TRBD2|.|TRBJ2-3|TRBV7-3
CASSSLPLAGGSTDTQYF
TGTGCCAGCAGCTCGCTCCCCCTAGCGGGGGGCAGCACAGATACGCAGTATTTT
>.|.|TRBJ2-7|TRBV19
CASSRDTRTSYEQYF
TGTGCCAGTAGTAGGGACACGAGGACCTCCTACGAGCAGTACTTC
>.|.|TRBJ2-1|TRBV25-1
CASSVETRNEQFF
TGTGCCAGCAGTGTGGAGACTAGGAATGAGCAGTTCTTC
>TRBD2|.|TRBJ2-1|TRBV2
CASRVGRDNEQFF
TGTGCCAGCAGAGTGGGGAGGGACAATGAGCAGTTCTTC
>.|.|TRBJ1-2|TRBV6-2/TRBV6-3
CASSPNSLWGYTF
TGTGCCAGCAGCCCCAACAGCTTGTGGGGCTACACCTTC
>.|.|TRBJ2-1|TRBV3-1/TRBV3-2
CASSHASGQFF
TGTGCCAGCAGCCATGCAAGCGGGCAGTTCTTC
>TRBD2|once|TRBJ2-7|TRBV11-2
CASSRGGASGTPYEQYF
TGTGCCAGCAGCCGAGGAGGGGCTAGCGGGACCCCCTACGAGCAGTACTTC
>.|.|TRBJ2-5|TRBV2
CASTRGGGETQYF
TGTGCCAGCACCCGAGGGGGGGGAGAGACCCAGTACTTC
>TRBD2|.|TRBJ2-7|TRBV10-1
CASSEGAGAPYEQYF
TGCGCCAGCAGTGAAGGAGCGGGGGCACCCTACGAGCAGTACTTC